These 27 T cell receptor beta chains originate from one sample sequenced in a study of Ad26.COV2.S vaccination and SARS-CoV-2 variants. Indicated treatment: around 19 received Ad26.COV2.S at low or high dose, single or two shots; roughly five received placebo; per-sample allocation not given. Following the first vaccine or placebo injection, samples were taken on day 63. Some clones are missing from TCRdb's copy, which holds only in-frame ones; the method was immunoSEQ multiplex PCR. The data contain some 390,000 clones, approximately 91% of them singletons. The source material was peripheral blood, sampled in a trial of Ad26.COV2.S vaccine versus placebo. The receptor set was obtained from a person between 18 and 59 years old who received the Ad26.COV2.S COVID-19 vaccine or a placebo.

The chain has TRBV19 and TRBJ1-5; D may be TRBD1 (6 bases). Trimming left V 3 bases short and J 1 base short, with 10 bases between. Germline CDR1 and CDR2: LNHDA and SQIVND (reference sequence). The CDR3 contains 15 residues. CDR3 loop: CASSMITGSNQPQHF. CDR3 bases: TGTGCCAGTAGTATGATAACAGGGAGCAATCAGCCCCAGCATTTT.

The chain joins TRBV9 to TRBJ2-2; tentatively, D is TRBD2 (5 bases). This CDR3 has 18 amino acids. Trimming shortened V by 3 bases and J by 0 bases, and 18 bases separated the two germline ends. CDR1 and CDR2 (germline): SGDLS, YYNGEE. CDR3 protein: CASSAKPWGDTNTGELFF. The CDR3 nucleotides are TGTGCCAGCAGCGCCAAACCCTGGGGAGATACGAACACCGGGGAGCTGTTTTTT.

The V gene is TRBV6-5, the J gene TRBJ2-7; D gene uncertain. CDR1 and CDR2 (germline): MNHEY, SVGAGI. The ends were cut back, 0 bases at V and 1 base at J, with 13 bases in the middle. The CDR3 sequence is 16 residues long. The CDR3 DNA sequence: TGTGCCAGCAGTTACTCGACTGTGCAGGCATCCTACGAGCAGTACTTC. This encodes CASSYSTVQASYEQYF.

DNA of the CDR3: TGTGCCAGCAGCTTGACCCACGAAGCTGAAGCTTTCTTT. Amino acid sequence: CASSLTHEAEAFF. This chain connects TRBV6-5 to TRBJ1-1; D unresolved. Germline V gives CDR1 MNHEY, CDR2 SVGAGI. This CDR3 is 13 amino acids long. V was clipped by 6 bases and J by 6 bases, with 14 bases between them.

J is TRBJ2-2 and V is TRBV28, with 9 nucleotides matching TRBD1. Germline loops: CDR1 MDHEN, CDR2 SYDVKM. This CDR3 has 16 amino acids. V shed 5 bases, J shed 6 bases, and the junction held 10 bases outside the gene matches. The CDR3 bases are TGTGCCAGCAGTCCTCGGACAGGGGAGAGGTCCGGGGAGCTGTTTTTT. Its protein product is CASSPRTGERSGELFF. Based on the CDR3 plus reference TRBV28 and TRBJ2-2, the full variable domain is DVKVTQSSRYLVKRTGEKVFLECVQDMDHENMFWYRQDPGLGLRLIYFSYDVKMKEKGDIPEGYSVSREKKERFSLILESASTNQTSMYLCASSPRTGERSGELFFGEGSRLTVL.

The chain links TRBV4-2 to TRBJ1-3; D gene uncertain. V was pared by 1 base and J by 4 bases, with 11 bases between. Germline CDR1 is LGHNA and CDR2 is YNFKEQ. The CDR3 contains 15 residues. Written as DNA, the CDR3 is TGTGCCAGCAGCCAAGGCGGGTTTGCGGGAAACACCATATATTTT. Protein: CASSQGGFAGNTIYF.

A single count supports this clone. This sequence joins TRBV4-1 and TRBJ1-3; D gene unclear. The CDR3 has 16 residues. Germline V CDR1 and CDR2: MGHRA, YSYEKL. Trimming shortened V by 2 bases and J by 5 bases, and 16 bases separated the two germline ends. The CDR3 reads CASSQPGRIGRNTIYF. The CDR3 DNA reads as TGCGCCAGCAGCCAACCCGGACGGATCGGTAGAAACACCATATATTTT.

The CDR3 loop is CASSPRSNTGELFF. CDR3 sequence (DNA): TGTGCCAGCAGCCCTCGTTCGAACACCGGGGAGCTGTTTTTT. The V gene is TRBV7-9, the J gene TRBJ2-2; D gene ambiguous. V lost 5 bases, J lost 0 bases, and 7 bases lay in between. This CDR3 has 14 amino acids. The germline CDR1 and CDR2 sequences are SEHNR and FQNEAQ (reference sequence).

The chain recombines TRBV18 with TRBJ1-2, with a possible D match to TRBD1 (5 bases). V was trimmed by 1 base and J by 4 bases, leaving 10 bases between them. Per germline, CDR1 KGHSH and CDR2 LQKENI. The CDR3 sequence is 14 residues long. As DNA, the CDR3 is TGTGCCAGCTCACCACAAGCCGACAGCTATGGCTACACCTTC. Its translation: CASSPQADSYGYTF.

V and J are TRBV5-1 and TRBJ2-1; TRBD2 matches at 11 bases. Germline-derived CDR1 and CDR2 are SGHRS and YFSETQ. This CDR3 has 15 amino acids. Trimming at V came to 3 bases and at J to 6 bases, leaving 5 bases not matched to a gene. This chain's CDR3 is CASSSSGGRGNEQFF. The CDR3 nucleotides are TGCGCCAGCAGCTCTAGCGGGGGGAGAGGCAATGAGCAGTTCTTC.

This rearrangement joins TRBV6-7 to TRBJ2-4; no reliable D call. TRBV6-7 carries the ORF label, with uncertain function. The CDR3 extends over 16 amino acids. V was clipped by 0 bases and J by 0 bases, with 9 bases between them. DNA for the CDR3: TGTGCCAGCAGTTACTCAAGTCCCCCAGCCAAAAACATTCAGTACTTC. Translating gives CASSYSSPPAKNIQYF.

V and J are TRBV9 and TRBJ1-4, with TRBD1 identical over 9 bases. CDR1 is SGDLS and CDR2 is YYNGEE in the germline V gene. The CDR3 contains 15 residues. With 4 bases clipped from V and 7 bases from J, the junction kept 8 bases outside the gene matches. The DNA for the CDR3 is TGTGCCAGCAGCACTTGGACAGGGGAAGGTGAAAAACTGTTTTTT. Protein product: CASSTWTGEGEKLFF.

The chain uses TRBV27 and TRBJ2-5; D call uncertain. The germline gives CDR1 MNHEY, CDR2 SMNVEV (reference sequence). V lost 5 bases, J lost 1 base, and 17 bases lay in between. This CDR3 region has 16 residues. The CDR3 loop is CASSIGPIGIQETQYF. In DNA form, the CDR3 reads TGTGCCAGCAGTATAGGACCTATCGGCATCCAAGAGACCCAGTACTTC.

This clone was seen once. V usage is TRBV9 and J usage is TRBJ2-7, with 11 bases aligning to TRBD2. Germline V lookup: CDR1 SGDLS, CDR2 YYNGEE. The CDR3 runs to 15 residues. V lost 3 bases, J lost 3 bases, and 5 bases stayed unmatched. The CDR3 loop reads CASSASSGGRYEQYF. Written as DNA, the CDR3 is TGTGCCAGCAGCGCCTCTAGCGGGGGGCGCTACGAGCAGTACTTC.

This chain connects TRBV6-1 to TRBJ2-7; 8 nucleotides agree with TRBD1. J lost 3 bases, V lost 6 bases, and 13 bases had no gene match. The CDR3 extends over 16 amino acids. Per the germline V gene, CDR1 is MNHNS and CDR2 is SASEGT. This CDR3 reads CASRELPSGTGYEQYF. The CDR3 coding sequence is TGTGCCAGCAGGGAATTACCCTCCGGGACAGGCTACGAGCAGTACTTC.

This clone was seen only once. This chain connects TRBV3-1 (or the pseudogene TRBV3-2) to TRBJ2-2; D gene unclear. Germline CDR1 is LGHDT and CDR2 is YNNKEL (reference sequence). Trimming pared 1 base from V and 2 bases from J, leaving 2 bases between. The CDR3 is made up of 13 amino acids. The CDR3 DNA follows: TGTGCCAGCAGCCAAGTAAACACCGGGGAGCTGTTTTTT. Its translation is CASSQVNTGELFF.

For the CDR3, the DNA is TGTGCCAGCTCCGGGACGGAGGGGTACGAGCAGTACTTC. Its protein is CASSGTEGYEQYF. This sequence joins TRBV18 and TRBJ2-7; D may be TRBD2 (6 bases). Germline-derived CDR1 and CDR2 are KGHSH and LQKENI. The CDR3 spans 13 residues. V was trimmed by 6 bases and J by 4 bases, leaving 13 bases between them.

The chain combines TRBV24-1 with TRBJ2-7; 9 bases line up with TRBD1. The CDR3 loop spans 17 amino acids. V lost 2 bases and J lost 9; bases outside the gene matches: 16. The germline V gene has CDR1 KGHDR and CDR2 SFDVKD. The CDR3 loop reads CATSDSAGDRVRRGQYF. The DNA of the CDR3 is TGTGCCACCAGTGATTCCGCAGGGGACAGGGTCCGAAGGGGGCAGTACTTC.

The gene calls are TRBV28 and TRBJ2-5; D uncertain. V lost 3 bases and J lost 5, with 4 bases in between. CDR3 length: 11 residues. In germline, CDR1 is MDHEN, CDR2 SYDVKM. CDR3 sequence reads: CASSFMETQYF. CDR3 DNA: TGTGCCAGCAGTTTCATGGAGACCCAGTACTTC.

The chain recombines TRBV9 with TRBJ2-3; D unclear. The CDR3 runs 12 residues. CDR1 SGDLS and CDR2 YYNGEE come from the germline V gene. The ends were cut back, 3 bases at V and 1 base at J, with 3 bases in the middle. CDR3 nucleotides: TGTGCCAGCAGCGAGGGCACAGATACGCAGTATTTT. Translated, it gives CASSEGTDTQYF.

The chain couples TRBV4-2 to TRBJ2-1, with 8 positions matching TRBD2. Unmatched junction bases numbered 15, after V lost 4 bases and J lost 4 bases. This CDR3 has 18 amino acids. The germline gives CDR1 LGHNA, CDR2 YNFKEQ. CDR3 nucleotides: TGTGCCAGCAGCCGGTCCGAGGGACTAGACGCCAAATACAATGAGCAGTTCTTC. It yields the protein CASSRSEGLDAKYNEQFF.

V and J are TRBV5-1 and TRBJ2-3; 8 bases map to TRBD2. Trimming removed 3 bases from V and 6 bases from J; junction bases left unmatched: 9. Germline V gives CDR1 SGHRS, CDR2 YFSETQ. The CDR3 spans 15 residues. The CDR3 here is CASSSDGTSFDTQYF. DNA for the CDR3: TGCGCCAGCAGCTCAGACGGGACTAGTTTCGATACGCAGTATTTT.

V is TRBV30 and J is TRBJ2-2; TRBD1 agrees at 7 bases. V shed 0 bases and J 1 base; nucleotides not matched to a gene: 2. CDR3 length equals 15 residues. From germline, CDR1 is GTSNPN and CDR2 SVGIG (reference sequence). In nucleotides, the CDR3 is TGTGCCTGGAGTGTAAGGGGGCGGAACACCGGGGAGCTGTTTTTT. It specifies CAWSVRGRNTGELFF.

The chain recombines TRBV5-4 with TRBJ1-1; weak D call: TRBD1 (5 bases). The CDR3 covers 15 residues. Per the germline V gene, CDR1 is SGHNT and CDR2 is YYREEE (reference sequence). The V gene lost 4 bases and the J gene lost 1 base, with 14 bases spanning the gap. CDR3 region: CASSPYPDTNTEAFF. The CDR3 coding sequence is TGTGCCAGCAGCCCCTATCCGGACACGAACACTGAAGCTTTCTTT.

The CDR3, as DNA: TGTGCCAGCAGCTCTCGCGGGAGGGCCAGGGATGAGCAGTTCTTC. Translation: CASSSRGRARDEQFF. The chain is built from TRBV7-9 and TRBJ2-1; the match to TRBD2 covers 9 bases. Germline loops: CDR1 SEHNR, CDR2 FQNEAQ (reference sequence). The CDR3 is 15 amino acids. Unmatched junction bases numbered 9, after V lost 4 bases and J lost 8 bases. Full variable domain (outside the CDR3, taken from reference TRBV7-9 and TRBJ2-1): DTGVSQNPRHKITKRGQNVTFRCDPISEHNRLYWYRQTLGQGPEFLTYFQNEAQLEKSRLLSDRFSAERPKGSFSTLEIQRTEQGDSAMYLCASSSRGRARDEQFFGPGTRLTVL.

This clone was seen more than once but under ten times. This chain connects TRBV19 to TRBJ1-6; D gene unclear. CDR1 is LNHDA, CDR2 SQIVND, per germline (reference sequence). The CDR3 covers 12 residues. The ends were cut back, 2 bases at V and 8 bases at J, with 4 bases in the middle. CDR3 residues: CASSISDSPLHF. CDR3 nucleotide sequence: TGTGCCAGTAGTATATCCGATTCACCCCTCCACTTT.

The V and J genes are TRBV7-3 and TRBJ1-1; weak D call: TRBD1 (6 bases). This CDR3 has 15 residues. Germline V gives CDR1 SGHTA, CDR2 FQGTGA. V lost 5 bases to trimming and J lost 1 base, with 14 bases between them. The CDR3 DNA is TGTGCCAGCAGCGAGAACGGACAGACGAACACTGAAGCTTTCTTT. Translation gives CASSENGQTNTEAFF.